The clone carrying this T cell receptor beta chain was picked up a small number of times. PCR employed 60 Vbeta and 13 Jbeta primers. Produced via immunoSEQ multiplex PCR; TCRdb's table is partial and in-frame only. The sample has 150,000 to 200,000 clones; more than 60% are singletons. This specimen comes from a study of cytomegalovirus exposure and HLA in healthy donors. The receptor was isolated from a woman aged 40 to 49 in good health and CMV-seropositive. The sequencing sample was made of PBMCs.

CDR3 sequence: CASSPRGGSTDTQYF. DNA of the CDR3: TGTGCCAGCAGCCCAAGGGGGGGGAGCACAGATACGCAGTATTTT. V is TRBV4-2 and J is TRBJ2-3, with D perhaps TRBD2 (7 bases). Germline V gives CDR1 LGHNA, CDR2 YNFKEQ. The CDR3 has 15 residues. V lost 4 bases to trimming and J lost 0 bases, with 11 bases between them.